The next 17 T cell receptor beta chains were all read from a single sample in a study of T cells expressing NK-cell markers. TCRdb re-called the 5' RACE reads; one entry per CDR3 protein, DNA not given. The table lists 550,000 or so distinct CDR3 sequences, with approximately 3.6% in the top ten. The sequencing input was blood T cells: a sorted CD56 or NKG2C T cell subset, CD4+ or CD8+ T cells, or bulk PBMC T cells (not recorded which). These receptors all come from a man younger than 35 in good health.

This rearrangement joins TRBV7-3 to TRBJ2-3; TCRdb returns TRBD1, unconfirmable since there is no DNA. CDR3 length: 15 amino acids. In germline, CDR1 is SGHTA, CDR2 FQGTGA. The CDR3 sequence: CASSTRTTSTDTQYF.

The V call is TRBV20-1, the J call TRBJ1-5. Germline CDR1 DFQATT, CDR2 SNEGSKA (reference sequence). This CDR3 has 13 residues. This chain's CDR3 is CSAYSNSNQPQHF.

This chain joins TRBV10-3 and TRBJ1-2; lacking DNA, the TRBD1 call made by TCRdb goes unchecked. The CDR3 totals 17 residues. CDR1 and CDR2 (germline): ENHRY, SYGVKD. The CDR3 reads CAISERLTATLNYGYTF.

The rearrangement uses TRBV27 and TRBJ1-5; the TCRdb D gene call, TRBD1, has no DNA to confirm it. CDR1 is MNHEY, CDR2 SMNVEV, per germline (reference sequence). CDR3 length equals 14 residues. The chain's CDR3 is CASSLGASNQPQHF.

The chain recombines TRBV20-1 with TRBJ2-1; TCRdb returns TRBD2, unconfirmable since there is no DNA. Germline V gene sequence: CDR1 DFQATT, CDR2 SNEGSKA (reference sequence). This CDR3 comprises 14 residues. Here the CDR3 reads CSPLGTSGSGEQFF.

This sequence joins TRBV29-1 and TRBJ2-1; the D call of TRBD2 rests on TCRdb alone, since no DNA is present to check it. The V gene's germline CDR1 is SQVTM and CDR2 ANQGSEA. The CDR3 sequence is 14 residues long. CDR3: CSAPRPRGYNEQFF.

The chain carries TRBV7-9 and TRBJ2-5; as DNA is missing, the TRBD1 call by TCRdb cannot be tested. Per germline, CDR1 SEHNR and CDR2 FQNEAQ (reference sequence). The CDR3 is 18 amino acids. CDR3 sequence: CASSLDDPGTAFQETQYF.

The V gene is TRBV10-3, the J gene TRBJ2-5. In germline, CDR1 is ENHRY, CDR2 SYGVKD. This CDR3 has 14 residues. CDR3 in amino acids: CAISEAQNKETQYF.

This chain connects TRBV6-5 to TRBJ2-1; no DNA is available, so the TRBD1 call from TCRdb remains unchecked. The CDR3 runs 15 residues. Germline values: CDR1 MNHEY, CDR2 SVGAGI. CDR3 residues: CASSYSGTGWNEQFF.

The CDR3 reads CASSLNLGQPRQDNEQFF. V is TRBV11-2 and J is TRBJ2-1; no DNA is available, so the TRBD1 call from TCRdb remains unchecked. The V gene's germline CDR1 is SGHAT and CDR2 FQNNGV. There are 18 residues in the CDR3.

The chain employs TRBV7-2 and TRBJ1-5. In germline, CDR1 is SGHTA, CDR2 FQGNSA. CDR3 length: 16 amino acids. The CDR3 reads CASSPPGAGGNQPQHF.

This chain connects TRBV29-1 to TRBJ1-2. This CDR3 is 11 amino acids long. CDR1 and CDR2 from the germline V gene are SQVTM and ANQGSEA. The CDR3 spells CGLNRNYGYTF. Using reference TRBV29-1 and TRBJ1-2 for the parts outside the CDR3, the full variable domain is SAVISQKPSRDICQRGTSLTIQCQVDSQVTMMFWYRQQPGQSLTLIATANQGSEATYESGFVIDKFPISRPNLTFSTLTVSNMSPEDSSIYLCGLNRNYGYTFGSGTRLTVV.

CDR3 in amino acids: CASSPRRGNTQYF. The J gene is TRBJ2-3, the V gene TRBV7-9; TCRdb's D call of TRBD1 is untestable without DNA. Germline lookup yields CDR1 SEHNR and CDR2 FQNEAQ (reference sequence). CDR3 size: 13 residues.

J is TRBJ2-1 and V is TRBV20-1; TCRdb lists TRBD2, though no DNA is available to test this call. Germline V gives CDR1 DFQATT, CDR2 SNEGSKA (reference sequence). The CDR3 covers 15 residues. CDR3 loop: CSARFPGLEGIGQFF.

The rearrangement uses TRBV25-1 and TRBJ2-7; TCRdb proposes TRBD1, but this gene call is untestable without DNA. Germline lookup yields CDR1 MGHDK and CDR2 SYGVNS. The CDR3 runs to 12 residues. This CDR3 is CASSRMGGEQYF.

The chain recombines TRBV5-1 with TRBJ2-1; TCRdb returns TRBD2, unconfirmable since there is no DNA. CDR3 length: 19 amino acids. Germline V CDR1 and CDR2: SGHRS, YFSETQ. The chain's CDR3 is CASSLVLAGGQSGMNEQFF.

The chain has TRBV20-1 and TRBJ2-1; TCRdb's assignment of TRBD2 cannot be checked, as there is no DNA. This CDR3 is 15 amino acids long. From germline, CDR1 is DFQATT and CDR2 SNEGSKA (reference sequence). CDR3 amino acids: CSASAPALATNEQFF.